This TCR beta chain was identified in a study of T cell responses to AZD1222 COVID-19 vaccine. General study points: Among vaccine-associated CD4 TCRs, coverage spanned spike, with dominance at 160-218 and 743-854.

Comments on this clone: Antigen unknown.

This CDR3 contains 15 residues. V shed 6 bases and J shed 1 base, with 14 bases lying between them. CDR1 is KGHSH, CDR2 LQKENI, per germline. Clones were read by immunoSEQ multiplex PCR, and TCRdb kept only the in-frame ones, dropping some. The sample lists some 160,000 clones, 92% occurring once. This chain connects TRBV18 to TRBJ2-3; D may match TRBD1 or TRBD2 (5 bases each). The TCR sequence derives from an adult in good health. This sample comprised peripheral blood, obtained on day 0 of AZD1222 vaccination. CDR3 DNA sequence: TGTGCCAGCTCCCCAGCGAGAGGGGGCACAGATACGCAGTATTTT. It encodes CASSPARGGTDTQYF.